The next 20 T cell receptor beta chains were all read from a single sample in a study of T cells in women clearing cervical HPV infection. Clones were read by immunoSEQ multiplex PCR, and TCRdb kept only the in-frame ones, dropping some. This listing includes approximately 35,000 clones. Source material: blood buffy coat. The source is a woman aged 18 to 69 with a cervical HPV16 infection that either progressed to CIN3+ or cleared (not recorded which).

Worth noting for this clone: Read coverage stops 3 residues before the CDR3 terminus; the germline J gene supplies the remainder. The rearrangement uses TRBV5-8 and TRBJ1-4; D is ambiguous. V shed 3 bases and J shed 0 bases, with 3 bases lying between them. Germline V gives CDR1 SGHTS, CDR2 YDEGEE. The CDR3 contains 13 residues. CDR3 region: CASSSTTNEKLFF. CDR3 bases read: TGTGCCAGCAGCTCTACAACTAATGAAAAA.

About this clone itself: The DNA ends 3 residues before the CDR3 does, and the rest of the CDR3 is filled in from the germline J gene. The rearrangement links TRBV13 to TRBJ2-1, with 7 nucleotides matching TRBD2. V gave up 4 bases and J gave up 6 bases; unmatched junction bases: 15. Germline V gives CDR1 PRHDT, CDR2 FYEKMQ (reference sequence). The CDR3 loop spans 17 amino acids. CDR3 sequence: CASSSSGGEAAGNEQFF. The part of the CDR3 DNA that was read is TGTGCCAGCAGCTCCTCTGGGGGGGAGGCCGCTGGCAATGAG.

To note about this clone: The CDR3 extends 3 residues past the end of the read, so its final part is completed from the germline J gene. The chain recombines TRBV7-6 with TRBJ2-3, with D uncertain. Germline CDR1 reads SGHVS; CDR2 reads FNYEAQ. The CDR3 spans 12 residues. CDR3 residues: CASSSSYETQYF. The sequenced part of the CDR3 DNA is TGTGCCAGCAGCTCTAGTTACGAGACG.

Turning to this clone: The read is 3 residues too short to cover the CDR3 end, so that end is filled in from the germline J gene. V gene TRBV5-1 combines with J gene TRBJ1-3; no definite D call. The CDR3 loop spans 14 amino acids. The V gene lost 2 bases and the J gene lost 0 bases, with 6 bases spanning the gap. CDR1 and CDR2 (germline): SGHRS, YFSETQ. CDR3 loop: CASSLTSSGNTIYF. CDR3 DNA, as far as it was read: TGCGCCAGCAGCTTAACAAGCTCTGGAAACACC.

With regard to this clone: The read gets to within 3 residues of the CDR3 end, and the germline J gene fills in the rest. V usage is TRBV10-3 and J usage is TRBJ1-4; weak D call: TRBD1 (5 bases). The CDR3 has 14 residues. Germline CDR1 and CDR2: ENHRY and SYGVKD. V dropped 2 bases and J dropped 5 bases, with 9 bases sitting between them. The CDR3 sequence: CAISESPGNEKLFF. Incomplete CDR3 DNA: TGTGCCATCAGTGAGAGTCCAGGGAATGAAAAA.

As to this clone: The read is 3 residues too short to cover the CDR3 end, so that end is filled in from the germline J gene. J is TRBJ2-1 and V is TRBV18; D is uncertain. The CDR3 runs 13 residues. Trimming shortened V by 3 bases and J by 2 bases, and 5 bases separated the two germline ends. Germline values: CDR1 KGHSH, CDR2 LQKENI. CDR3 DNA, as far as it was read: TGTGCCAGCTCACCGCCTACCTACAATGAG. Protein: CASSPPTYNE. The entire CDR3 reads CASSPPTYNEQFF.

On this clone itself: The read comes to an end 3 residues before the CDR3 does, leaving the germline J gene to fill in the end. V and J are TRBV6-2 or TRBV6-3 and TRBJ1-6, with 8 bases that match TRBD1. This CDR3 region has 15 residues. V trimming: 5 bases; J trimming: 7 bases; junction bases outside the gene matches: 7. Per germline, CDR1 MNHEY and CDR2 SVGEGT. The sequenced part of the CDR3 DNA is TGTGCCAGCAGTACCCGGACAGGGATCAATTCACCC. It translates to CASSTRTGINSP. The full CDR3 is CASSTRTGINSPLHF.

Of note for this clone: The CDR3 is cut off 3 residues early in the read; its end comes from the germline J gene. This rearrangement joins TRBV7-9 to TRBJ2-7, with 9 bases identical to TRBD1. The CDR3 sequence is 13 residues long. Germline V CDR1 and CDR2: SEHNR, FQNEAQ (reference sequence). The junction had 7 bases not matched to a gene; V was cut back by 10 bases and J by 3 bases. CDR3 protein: CATHRTGDYEQYF. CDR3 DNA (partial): TGTGCCACCCACAGGACAGGGGACTACGAG.

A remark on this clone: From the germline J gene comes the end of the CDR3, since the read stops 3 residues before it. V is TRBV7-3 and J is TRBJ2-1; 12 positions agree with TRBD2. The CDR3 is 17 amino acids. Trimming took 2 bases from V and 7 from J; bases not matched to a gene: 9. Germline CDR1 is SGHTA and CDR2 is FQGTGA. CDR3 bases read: TGTGCCAGCAGCTTAGGGTCTAGCGGGGGGGCTGGGAATGAG. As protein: CASSLGSSGGAGNE. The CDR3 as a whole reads CASSLGSSGGAGNEQFF.

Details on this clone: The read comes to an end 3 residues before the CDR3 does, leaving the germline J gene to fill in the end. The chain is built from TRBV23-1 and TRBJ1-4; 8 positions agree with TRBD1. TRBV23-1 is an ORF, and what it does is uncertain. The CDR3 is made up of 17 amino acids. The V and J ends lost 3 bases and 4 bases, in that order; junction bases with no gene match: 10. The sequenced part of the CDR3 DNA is TGCGCCAGCAGTCATCAAGGGCCAGACAGGGGTAATGAAAAA. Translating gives CASSHQGPDRGNEK. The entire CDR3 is CASSHQGPDRGNEKLFF.

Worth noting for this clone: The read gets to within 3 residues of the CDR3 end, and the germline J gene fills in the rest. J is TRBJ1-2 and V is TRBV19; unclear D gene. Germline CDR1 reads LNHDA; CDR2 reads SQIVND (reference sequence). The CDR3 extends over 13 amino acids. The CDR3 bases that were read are TGTGCCAGTAGTGTCGGGCTTGGGCGGGAC. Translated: CASSVGLGRD. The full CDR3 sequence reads CASSVGLGRDYTF. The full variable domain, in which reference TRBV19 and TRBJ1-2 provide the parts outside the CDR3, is DGGITQSPKYLFRKEGQNVTLSCEQNLNHDAMYWYRQDPGQGLRLIYYSQIVNDFQKGDIAEGYSVSREKKESFPLTVTSAQKNPTAFYLCASSVGLGRDYTFGSGTRLTVV.

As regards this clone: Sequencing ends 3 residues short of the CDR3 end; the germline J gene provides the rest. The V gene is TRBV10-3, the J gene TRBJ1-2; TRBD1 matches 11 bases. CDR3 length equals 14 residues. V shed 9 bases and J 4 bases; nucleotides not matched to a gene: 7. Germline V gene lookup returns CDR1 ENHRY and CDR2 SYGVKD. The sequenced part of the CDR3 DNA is TGTGCCATAGCACCGGGACAGGGGGGCTATGGC. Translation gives CAIAPGQGGYG. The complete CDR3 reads CAIAPGQGGYGYTF.

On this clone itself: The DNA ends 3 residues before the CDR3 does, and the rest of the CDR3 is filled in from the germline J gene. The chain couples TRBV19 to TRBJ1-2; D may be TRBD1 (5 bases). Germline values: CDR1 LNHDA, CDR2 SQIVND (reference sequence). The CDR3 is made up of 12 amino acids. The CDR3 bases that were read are TGTGCCAGTACCACCGGGGGAGGTGCC. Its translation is CASTTGGGA. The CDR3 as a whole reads CASTTGGGAYTF.

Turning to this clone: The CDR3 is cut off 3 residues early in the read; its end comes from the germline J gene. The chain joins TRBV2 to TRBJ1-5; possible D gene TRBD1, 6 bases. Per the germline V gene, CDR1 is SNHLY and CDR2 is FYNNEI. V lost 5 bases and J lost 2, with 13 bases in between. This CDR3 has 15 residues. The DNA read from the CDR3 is TGTGCCAGCAGTCCTCAGGCAGGGGGCAATCAGCCC. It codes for CASSPQAGGNQP. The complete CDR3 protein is CASSPQAGGNQPQHF. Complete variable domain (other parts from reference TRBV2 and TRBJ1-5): EPEVTQTPSHQVTQMGQEVILRCVPISNHLYFYWYRQILGQKVEFLVSFYNNEISEKSEIFDDQFSVERPDGSNFTLKIRSTKLEDSAMYFCASSPQAGGNQPQHFGDGTRLSIL.

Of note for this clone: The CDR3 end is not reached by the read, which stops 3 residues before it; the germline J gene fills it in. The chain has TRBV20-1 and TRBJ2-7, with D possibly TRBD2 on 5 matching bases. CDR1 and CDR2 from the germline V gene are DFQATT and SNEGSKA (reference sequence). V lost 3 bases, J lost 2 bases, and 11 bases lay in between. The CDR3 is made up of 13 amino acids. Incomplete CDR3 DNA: TGCAGTGCTAGTGGCGGGTTAACCTACGAG. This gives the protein CSASGGLTYE. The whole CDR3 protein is CSASGGLTYEQYF.

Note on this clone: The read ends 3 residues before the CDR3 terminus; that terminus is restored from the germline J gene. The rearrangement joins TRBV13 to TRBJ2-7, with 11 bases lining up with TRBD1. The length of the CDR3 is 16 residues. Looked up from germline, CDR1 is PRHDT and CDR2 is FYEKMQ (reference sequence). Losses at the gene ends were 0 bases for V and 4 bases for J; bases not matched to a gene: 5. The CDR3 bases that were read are TGTGCCAGCAGCTTAGGGGTTGGACAGGGGGCTTACGAG. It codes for CASSLGVGQGAYE. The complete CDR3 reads CASSLGVGQGAYEQYF.

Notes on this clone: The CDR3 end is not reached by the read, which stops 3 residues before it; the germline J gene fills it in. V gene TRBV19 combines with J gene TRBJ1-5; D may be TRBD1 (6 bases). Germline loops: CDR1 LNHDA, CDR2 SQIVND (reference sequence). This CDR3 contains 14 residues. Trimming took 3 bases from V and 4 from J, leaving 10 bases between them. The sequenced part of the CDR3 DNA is TGTGCCAGTAGTATGGTACAGGGAAATCAGCCC. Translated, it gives CASSMVQGNQP. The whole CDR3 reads CASSMVQGNQPQHF.

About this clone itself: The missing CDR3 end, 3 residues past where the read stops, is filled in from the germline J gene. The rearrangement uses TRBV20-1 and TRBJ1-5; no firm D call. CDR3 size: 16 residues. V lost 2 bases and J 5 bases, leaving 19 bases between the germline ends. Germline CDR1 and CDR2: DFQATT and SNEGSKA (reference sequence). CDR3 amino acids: CSARSPSDYSHQPQHF. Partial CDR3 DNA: TGCAGTGCTAGATCTCCGAGTGACTATTCCCATCAGCCC.

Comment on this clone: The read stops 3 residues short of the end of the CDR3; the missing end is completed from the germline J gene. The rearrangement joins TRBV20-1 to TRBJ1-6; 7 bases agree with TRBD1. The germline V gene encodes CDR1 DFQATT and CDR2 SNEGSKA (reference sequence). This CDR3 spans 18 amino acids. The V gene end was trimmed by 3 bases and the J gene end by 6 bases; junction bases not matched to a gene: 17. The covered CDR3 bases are TGCAGTGCTAGGGTCCCTGACAGGGCCCCCTTTGGTAATTCACCC. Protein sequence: CSARVPDRAPFGNSP. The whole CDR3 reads CSARVPDRAPFGNSPLHF.

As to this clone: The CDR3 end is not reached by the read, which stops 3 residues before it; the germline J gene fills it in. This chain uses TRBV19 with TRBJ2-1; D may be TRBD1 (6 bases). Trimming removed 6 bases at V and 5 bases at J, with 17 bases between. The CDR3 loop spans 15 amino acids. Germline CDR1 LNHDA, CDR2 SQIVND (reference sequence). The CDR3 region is CASRVTGPTNNEQFF. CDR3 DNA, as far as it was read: TGTGCCAGTAGGGTAACAGGGCCGACTAACAATGAG.